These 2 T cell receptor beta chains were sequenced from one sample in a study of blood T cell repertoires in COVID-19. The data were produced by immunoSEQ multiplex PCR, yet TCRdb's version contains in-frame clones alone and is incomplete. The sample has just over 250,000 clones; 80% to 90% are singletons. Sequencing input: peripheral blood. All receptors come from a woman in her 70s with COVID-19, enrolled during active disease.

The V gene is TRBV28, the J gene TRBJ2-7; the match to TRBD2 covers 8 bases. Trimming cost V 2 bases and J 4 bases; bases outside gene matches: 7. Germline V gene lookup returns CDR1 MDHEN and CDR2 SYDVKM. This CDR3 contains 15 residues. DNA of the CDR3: TGTGCCAGCAGTTTAAGAACTAGCGGAGGTTACGAGCAGTACTTC. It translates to CASSLRTSGGYEQYF. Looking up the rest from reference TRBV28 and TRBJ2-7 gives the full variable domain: DVKVTQSSRYLVKRTGEKVFLECVQDMDHENMFWYRQDPGLGLRLIYFSYDVKMKEKGDIPEGYSVSREKKERFSLILESASTNQTSMYLCASSLRTSGGYEQYFGPGTRLTVT.

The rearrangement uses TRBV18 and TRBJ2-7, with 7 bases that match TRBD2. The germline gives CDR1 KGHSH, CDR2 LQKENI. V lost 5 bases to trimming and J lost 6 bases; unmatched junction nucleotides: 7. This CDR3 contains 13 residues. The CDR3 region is CASSGSGTREQYF. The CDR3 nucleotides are TGTGCCAGCTCAGGAAGCGGGACGCGCGAGCAGTACTTC.